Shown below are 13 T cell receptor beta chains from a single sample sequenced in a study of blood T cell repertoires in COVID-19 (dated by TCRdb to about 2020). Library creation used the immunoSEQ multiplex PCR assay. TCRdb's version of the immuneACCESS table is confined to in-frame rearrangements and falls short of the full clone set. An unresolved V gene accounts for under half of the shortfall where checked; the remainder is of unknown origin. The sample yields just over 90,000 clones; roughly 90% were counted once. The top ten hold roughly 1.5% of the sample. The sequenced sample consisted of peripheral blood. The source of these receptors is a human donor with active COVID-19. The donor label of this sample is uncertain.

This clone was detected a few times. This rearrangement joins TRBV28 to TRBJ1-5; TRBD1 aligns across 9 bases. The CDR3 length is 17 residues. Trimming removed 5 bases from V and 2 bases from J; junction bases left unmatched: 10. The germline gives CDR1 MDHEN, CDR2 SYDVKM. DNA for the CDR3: TGTGCCAGCAGTCCTCGACAGGGGGTTAACGGCAATCAGCCCCAGCATTTT. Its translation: CASSPRQGVNGNQPQHF.

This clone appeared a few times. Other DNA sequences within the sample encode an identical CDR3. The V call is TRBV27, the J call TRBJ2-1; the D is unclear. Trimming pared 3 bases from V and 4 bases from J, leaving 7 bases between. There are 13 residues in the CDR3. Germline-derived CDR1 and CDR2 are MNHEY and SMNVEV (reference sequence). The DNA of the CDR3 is TGTGCCAGCAGTTTTCCCCCATACAATGAGCAGTTCTTC. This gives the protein CASSFPPYNEQFF.

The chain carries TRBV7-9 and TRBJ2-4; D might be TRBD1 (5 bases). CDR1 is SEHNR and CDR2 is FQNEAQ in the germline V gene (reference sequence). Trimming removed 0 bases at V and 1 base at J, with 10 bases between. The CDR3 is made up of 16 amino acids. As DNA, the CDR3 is TGTGCCAGCAGCTTAGCAGGGGTGCGGGCCAAAAACATTCAGTACTTC. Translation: CASSLAGVRAKNIQYF. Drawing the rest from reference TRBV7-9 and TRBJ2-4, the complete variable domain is DTGVSQNPRHKITKRGQNVTFRCDPISEHNRLYWYRQTLGQGPEFLTYFQNEAQLEKSRLLSDRFSAERPKGSFSTLEIQRTEQGDSAMYLCASSLAGVRAKNIQYFGAGTRLSVL.

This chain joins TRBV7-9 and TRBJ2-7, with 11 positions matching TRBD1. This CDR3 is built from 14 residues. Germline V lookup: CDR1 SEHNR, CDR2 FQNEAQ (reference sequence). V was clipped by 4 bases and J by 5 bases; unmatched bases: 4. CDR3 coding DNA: TGTGCCAGCAGCTCCGGGACAGGGGGGGACGAGCAGTACTTC. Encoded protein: CASSSGTGGDEQYF.

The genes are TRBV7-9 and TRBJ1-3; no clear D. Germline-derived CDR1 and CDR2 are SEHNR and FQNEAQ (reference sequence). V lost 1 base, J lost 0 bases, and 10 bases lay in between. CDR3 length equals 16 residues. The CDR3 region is CASSLGEGLSGNTIYF. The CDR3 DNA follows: TGTGCCAGCAGCTTAGGCGAGGGCCTCTCTGGAAACACCATATATTTT.

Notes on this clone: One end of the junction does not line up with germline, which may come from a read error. CDR3 in DNA: TGTGCTAGCAGCTCCGAAGGACTAGCGGGGGAGACCCAGTACTTC. Its protein is CASSSEGLAGETQYF. The chain combines TRBV7-7 with TRBJ2-5, with TRBD2 identical over 12 bases. Germline V CDR1 and CDR2: SSHAT, FNYEAQ (reference sequence). This CDR3 region has 15 residues.

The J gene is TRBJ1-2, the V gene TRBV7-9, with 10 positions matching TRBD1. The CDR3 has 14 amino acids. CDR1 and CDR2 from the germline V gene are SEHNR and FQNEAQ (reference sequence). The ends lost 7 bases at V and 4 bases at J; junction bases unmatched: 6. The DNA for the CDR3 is TGTGCCAGCACCTCGACAGGGGGCGTCTATGGCTACACCTTC. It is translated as CASTSTGGVYGYTF.

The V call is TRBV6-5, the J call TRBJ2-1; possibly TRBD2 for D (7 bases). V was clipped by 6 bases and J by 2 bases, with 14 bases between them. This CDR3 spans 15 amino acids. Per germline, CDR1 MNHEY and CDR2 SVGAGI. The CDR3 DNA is TGTGCCAGCAGACCGACGGGGGGCCCCTACAATGAGCAGTTCTTC. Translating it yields CASRPTGGPYNEQFF.

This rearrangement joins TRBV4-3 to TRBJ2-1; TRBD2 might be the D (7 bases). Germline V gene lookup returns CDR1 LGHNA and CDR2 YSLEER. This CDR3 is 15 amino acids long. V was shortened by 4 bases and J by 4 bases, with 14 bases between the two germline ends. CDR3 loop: CASSPRAGAYNEQFF. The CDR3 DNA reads TGCGCCAGCAGCCCCCGGGCGGGGGCGTACAATGAGCAGTTCTTC.

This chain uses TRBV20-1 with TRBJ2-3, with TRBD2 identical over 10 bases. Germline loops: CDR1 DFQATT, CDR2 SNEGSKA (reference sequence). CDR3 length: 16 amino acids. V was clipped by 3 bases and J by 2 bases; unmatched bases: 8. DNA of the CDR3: TGCAGTGCTAGTCGTCAACTAGCGGGGCTCACAGATACGCAGTATTTT. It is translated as CSASRQLAGLTDTQYF.

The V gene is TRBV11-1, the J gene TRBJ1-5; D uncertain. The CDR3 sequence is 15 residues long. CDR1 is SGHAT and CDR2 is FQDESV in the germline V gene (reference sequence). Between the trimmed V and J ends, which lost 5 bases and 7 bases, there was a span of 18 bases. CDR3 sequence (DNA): TGTGCCAGCAGCACCCGGGGAAGGGTAGGGCAGCCCCAGCATTTT. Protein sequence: CASSTRGRVGQPQHF. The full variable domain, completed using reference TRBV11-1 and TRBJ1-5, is EAEVAQSPRYKITEKSQAVAFWCDPISGHATLYWYRQILGQGPELLVQFQDESVVDDSQLPKDRFSAERLKGVDSTLKIQPAELGDSAMYLCASSTRGRVGQPQHFGDGTRLSIL.

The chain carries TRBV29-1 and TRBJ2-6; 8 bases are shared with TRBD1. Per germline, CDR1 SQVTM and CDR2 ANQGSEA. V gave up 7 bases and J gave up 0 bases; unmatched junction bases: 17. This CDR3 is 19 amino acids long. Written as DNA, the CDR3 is TGCAGCGGAGGGGACAGGCGGCCTACCGAGACCTCTGGGGCCAACGTCCTGACTTTC. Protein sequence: CSGGDRRPTETSGANVLTF.

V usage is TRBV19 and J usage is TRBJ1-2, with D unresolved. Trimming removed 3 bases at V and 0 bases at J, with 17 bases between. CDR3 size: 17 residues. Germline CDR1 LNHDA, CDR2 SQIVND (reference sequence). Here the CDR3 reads CASSMQGSASSNYGYTF. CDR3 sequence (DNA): TGTGCCAGTAGTATGCAAGGGAGCGCCTCATCTAACTATGGCTACACCTTC.